The TCR beta chain described here comes from a study of OX40 agonist ivuxolimab in advanced cancers. Study at large: One patient with hepatocellular carcinoma and two with cutaneous melanoma, three in all, had partial responses.

TCRdb's table, derived via immunoSEQ multiplex PCR, lists solely in-frame clones and lacks some. The sample has about 83,000 clones; about 89% are singletons. The germline V and J ends were trimmed by 3 bases and 3 bases, with 6 bases remaining between them. Germline loops: CDR1 MDHEN, CDR2 SYDVKM. CDR3 size: 12 residues. This chain uses TRBV28 with TRBJ2-7, with D unclear. This TCR came from an adult with an advanced solid tumor such as melanoma, head and neck, liver or kidney cancer. The material sequenced was CD4+ or CD8+ T cells sorted from blood, taken in a trial of the OX40 agonist ivuxolimab. CDR3: CASSFFGYEQYF. DNA for the CDR3: TGTGCCAGCAGTTTTTTCGGCTACGAGCAGTACTTC.